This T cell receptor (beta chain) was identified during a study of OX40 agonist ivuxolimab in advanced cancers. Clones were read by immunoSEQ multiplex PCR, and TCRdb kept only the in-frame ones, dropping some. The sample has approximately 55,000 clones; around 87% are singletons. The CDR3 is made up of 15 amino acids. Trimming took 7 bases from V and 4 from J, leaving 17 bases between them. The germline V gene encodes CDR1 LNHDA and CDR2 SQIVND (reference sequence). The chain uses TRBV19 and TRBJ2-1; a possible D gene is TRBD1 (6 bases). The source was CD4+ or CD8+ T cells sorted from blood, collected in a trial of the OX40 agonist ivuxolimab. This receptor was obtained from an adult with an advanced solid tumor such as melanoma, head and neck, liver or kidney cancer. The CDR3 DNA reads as TGTGCCAGTACCCGCCGGGACAAAGCTTACAATGAGCAGTTCTTC. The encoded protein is CASTRRDKAYNEQFF.